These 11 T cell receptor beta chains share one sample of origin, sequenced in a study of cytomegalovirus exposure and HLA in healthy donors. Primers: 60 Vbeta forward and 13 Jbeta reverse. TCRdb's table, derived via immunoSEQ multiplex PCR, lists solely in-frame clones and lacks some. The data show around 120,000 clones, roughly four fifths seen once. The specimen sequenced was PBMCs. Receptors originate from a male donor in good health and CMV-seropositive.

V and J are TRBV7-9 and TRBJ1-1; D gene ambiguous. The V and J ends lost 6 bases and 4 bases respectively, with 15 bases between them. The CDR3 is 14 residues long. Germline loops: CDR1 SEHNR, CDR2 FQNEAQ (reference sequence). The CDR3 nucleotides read TGTGCCAGCAGATCTACAGCGGCGGGCACTGAAGCTTTCTTT. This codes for CASRSTAAGTEAFF.

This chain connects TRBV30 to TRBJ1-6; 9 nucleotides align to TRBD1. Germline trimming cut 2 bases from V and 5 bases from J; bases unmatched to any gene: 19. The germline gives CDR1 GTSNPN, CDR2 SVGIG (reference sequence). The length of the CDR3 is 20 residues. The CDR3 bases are TGTGCCTGGAGTATCGACCGTCAAACAGGGGGCGCTTCCAATAATTCACCCCTCCACTTT. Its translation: CAWSIDRQTGGASNNSPLHF.

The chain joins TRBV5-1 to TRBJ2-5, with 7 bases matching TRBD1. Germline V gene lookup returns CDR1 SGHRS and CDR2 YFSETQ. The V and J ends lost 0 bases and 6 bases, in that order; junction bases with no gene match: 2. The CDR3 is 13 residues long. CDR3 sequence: CASSLGQGQTQYF. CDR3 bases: TGCGCCAGCAGCTTGGGACAGGGACAGACCCAGTACTTC.

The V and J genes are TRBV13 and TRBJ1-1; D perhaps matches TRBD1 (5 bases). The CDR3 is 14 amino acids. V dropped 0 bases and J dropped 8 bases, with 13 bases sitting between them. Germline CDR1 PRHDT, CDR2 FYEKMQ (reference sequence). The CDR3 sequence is CASSLGLRGWEAFF. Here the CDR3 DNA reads TGTGCCAGCAGCTTAGGCCTACGGGGGTGGGAAGCTTTCTTT. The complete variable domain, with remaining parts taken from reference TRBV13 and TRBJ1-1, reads AAGVIQSPRHLIKEKRETATLKCYPIPRHDTVYWYQQGPGQDPQFLISFYEKMQSDKGSIPDRFSAQQFSDYHSELNMSSLELGDSALYFCASSLGLRGWEAFFGQGTRLTVV.

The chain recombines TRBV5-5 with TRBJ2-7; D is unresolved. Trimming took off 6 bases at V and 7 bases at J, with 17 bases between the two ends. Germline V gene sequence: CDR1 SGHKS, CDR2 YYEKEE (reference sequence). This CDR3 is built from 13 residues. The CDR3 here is CASTSLGLREQYF. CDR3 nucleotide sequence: TGTGCCAGCACCTCGCTAGGCCTTCGGGAGCAGTACTTC.

CDR3 sequence: CASSLRKRDPVGGTQYF. The CDR3 DNA follows: TGTGCCAGCAGCTTACGAAAGCGGGACCCCGTAGGGGGGACCCAGTACTTC. The gene calls are TRBV5-4 and TRBJ2-5; perhaps TRBD2 as D (7 bases). Looked up from germline, CDR1 is SGHNT and CDR2 is YYREEE (reference sequence). Trimming stripped 2 bases from V and 7 bases from J, with 24 bases between. The CDR3 is 17 amino acids.

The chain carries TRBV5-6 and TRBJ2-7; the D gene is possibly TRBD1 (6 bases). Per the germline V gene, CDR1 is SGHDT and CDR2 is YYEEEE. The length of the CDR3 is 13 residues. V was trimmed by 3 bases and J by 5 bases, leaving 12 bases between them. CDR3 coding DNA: TGTGCCAGCAGCTGGGGGCTAGCAGACGAGCAGTACTTC. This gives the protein CASSWGLADEQYF.

CDR3 sequence: CASSLGQGAVYEQYF. The CDR3 nucleotides read TGCGCCAGCAGCTTGGGACAGGGGGCGGTTTACGAGCAGTACTTC. The chain couples TRBV5-1 to TRBJ2-7; 10 nucleotides match TRBD1. Trimming took 0 bases from V and 4 from J; bases not matched to a gene: 4. This CDR3 has 15 amino acids. The germline gives CDR1 SGHRS, CDR2 YFSETQ.

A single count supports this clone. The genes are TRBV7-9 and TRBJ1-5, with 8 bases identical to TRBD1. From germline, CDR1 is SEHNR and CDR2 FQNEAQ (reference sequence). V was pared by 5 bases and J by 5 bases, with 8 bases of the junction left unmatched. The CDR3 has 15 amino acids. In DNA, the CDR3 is TGTGCCAGCAGCCCAGGACAGGGAGGGCATCAGCCCCAGCATTTT. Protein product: CASSPGQGGHQPQHF.

In DNA form, the CDR3 reads TGTGCCAGCAGCCCCGCTGCGGGAAGGGAAGAGACCCAGTACTTC. It is translated as CASSPAAGREETQYF. V is TRBV7-2 and J is TRBJ2-5; TRBD2 might be the D (6 bases). Trimming left V 5 bases short and J 3 bases short, with 16 bases between. Germline V lookup: CDR1 SGHTA, CDR2 FQGNSA. This CDR3 is built from 15 residues.

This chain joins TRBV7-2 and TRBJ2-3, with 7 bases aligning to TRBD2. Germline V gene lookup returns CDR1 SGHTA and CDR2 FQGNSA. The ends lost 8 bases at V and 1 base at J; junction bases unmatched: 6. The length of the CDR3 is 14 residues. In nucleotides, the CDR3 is TGTGCCAGCTCCGGAGGGAGGGGCACAGATACGCAGTATTTT. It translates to CASSGGRGTDTQYF.